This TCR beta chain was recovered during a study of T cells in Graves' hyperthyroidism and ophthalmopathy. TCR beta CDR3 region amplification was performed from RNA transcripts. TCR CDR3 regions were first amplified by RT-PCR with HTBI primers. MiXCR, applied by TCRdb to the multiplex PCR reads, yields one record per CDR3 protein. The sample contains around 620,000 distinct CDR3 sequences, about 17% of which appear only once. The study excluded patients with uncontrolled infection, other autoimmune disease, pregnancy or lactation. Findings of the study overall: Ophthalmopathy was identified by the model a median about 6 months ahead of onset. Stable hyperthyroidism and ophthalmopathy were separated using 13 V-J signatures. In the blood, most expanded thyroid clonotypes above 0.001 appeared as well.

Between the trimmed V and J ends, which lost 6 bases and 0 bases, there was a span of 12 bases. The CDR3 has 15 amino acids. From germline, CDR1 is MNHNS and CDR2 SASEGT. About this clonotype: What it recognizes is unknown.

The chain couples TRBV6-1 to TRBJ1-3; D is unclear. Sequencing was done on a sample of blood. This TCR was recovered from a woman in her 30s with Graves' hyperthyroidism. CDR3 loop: CASRTSGSSGNTIYF. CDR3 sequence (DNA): TGTGCCAGCAGAACCTCGGGGAGCTCTGGAAACACCATATATTTT.